The T cell receptor (beta chain) described here comes from a study of blood T cells in healthy people across ages. Ten or more counts support this clonotype. Its matching antigen is unknown. Findings and limits, study-wide: Naive T cell percentage and TCR beta diversity correlated strongly. Diversity was higher, and naive CD4+ cells more numerous, in long-lived donors than in aged donors. Per-million-T-cell TCR beta diversity fell roughly linearly with age.

CDR3 size: 13 residues. Between the trimmed V and J ends, which lost 6 bases and 7 bases, there was a span of 13 bases. Germline assignment: CDR1 MNHEY and CDR2 SVGEGT. Through a sample-barcoded 5' primer and a J-beta primer mix, a second PCR was run for roughly 7 to 12 cycles. Each cDNA was tagged by a template-switch adaptor containing 12 random nucleotides. Each CDR3 protein gets one entry after TCRdb re-called the 5' RACE reads with MiXCR. The sample holds hundreds of thousands of distinct CDR3 sequences, 45% to 50% seen once. This clonotype was sampled from an older woman in good health. The sample taken for sequencing was blood. The chain uses TRBV6-2 or TRBV6-3 and TRBJ2-1, with D unresolved. The CDR3 DNA is TGTGCCAGCAGCGTGGACCCAAGGAATGAGCAGTTCTTC. This encodes CASSVDPRNEQFF.